The TCR beta chain described here comes from a study of blood T cell repertoires in COVID-19. Across the study: Sites in the United States, Italy and Spain provided acute and convalescent COVID-19 samples. Nucleic acid was either cDNA or gDNA, and it came from T cells, B-cell-depleted T cells, or PBMCs.

This study enrolled people aged about 18 to 95 from roughly 22 US geographic areas. Original analysis: Cell counts per sample came from amplifying reference gene primers. The table came from immunoSEQ multiplex PCR; TCRdb's copy has only in-frame clones and leaves some out. V and J calls and clone size follow that table, whereas D and trimming were derived from the DNA. This sample has roughly 180,000 clones; 80% to 90% occur once, and the top ten carry around 11%. V shed 2 bases, J shed 2 bases, and the junction held 6 bases outside the gene matches. The germline V gene encodes CDR1 SGHRS and CDR2 YFSETQ. CDR3 size: 16 residues.

The receptor's source is a middle-aged man who had recovered from COVID-19. The chain combines TRBV5-1 with TRBJ2-7; 11 bases match TRBD2. Sequencing was performed on PBMCs or T cells enriched from blood (not recorded which). Written as DNA, the CDR3 is TGCGCCAGCAGCTTCTCCTTAGCGGGAGGGGCCTACGAGCAGTACTTC. This codes for CASSFSLAGGAYEQYF.